The TCR beta chain under discussion was sequenced for a study of blood T cells in healthy people across ages (dated by TCRdb to the mid-2010s). About the full investigation: In model experiments, template switching captured about one uniquely barcoded TCR beta cDNA molecule for every two T cells. Age-related changes in TCR beta repertoire diversity were measured in the study by deep sequencing normalized with unique cDNA molecular identifiers. The donors were divided into four age groups: young (average around 17 years), middle-aged (around 37), aged (about 62) and long-lived (82). To avoid experimental bias, donors of different ages were distributed randomly across sequencing lanes. For two donors (one aged 18 to 29 and one aged 80 or older), the study analyzed two additional independent replicas of 1 million unique cDNA reads from the same blood draw. Findings and caveats that apply to the study as a whole: The long-lived group showed more naive CD4+ T cells, fewer expanded clones and increased TCR diversity than the aged group, suggesting age selection. Because profiling used bulk unsorted PBMCs, naive and antigen-experienced compartments could not be compared conclusively. As age increased, observed TCR beta diversity per million T cells dropped in a roughly linear way, and a significant reduction was already evident by age 40. Total diversity estimates from one million sequenced T cells were considered lower bounds and underestimates. The CMV infection status of donors was not known, potentially confounding age-related changes in expanded clonotypes. Observed TCR beta diversity correlated strongly with the percentage of naive T cells measured by flow cytometry.

The germline V gene (reference sequence) yields SSHAT for CDR1 and FNYEAQ for CDR2. Counted from cysteine to phenylalanine, this CDR3 has 15 amino acids. The retained sequence is limited to the CDR3, 45 bases, with the frame set at the first base. The roughly 39 donors, aged about 6 to 95 years, were systemically healthy Caucasian individuals from Russia. Roughly 9 milliliters of peripheral blood were drawn from each donor into EDTA-treated Vacutainer tubes. Ficoll-Paque density-gradient centrifugation was used to isolate PBMCs, with at least 6 million obtained per sample. Total RNA was extracted from PBMCs with Trizol reagent, with at least 5 micrograms obtained per sample. Naive CD45RAhigh/CD27high T cell percentages were measured by flow cytometry on a PBMC aliquot from every donor. Regarding this clonotype: The specificity of this receptor is unknown. The junction departs from germline at one end; a sequencing error may be responsible.

Preparation of the library involved 5' RACE. Sequenced on an Illumina HiSeq 2500. The second PCR ran for roughly 7 to 11 cycles and used a J-beta primer mix along with a sample-barcoded 5' primer. Each TCR beta cDNA molecule received a unique molecular identifier from a template-switch 5' adaptor carrying 12 random nucleotides. Each sample yielded at least 3 million CDR3-containing paired-end reads. First-strand cDNA was synthesized from all RNA with the Mint cDNA synthesis kit, primed by a TRBC-specific oligonucleotide. After uracil-DNA glycosylase treatment, a first 18-cycle PCR used universal primers M1SS and BC2_uni_R on all cDNA. The published analysis was carried out like this. For normalization, 1 million high-quality reads were randomly selected from each sample, with every read carrying a distinct molecular identifier. Instead of being binned into consensus sequences, reads that shared molecular identifiers were thrown out. MiTCR, set to a Q25 quality threshold and the strictest error-elimination algorithm, was used for CDR3 identification, clonotype clustering and error correction. A nonparametric unseen species model with Euler transformation was used to estimate lower-bound total TCR beta diversity. Clones were called with MiXCR by TCRdb after fastp trimmed the public reads at Q25, and only in-frame beta chains were retained. Entries that share a CDR3 protein sequence are merged under the most common genes and DNA. Clone size and V and J calls follow TCRdb, not the original study. Here the sample has hundreds of thousands of distinct CDR3 sequences; under 65% occur a single time. The top ten hold roughly 13% of the sample.

Material: blood. The rearrangement combines TRBV7-7 with TRBJ2-7; the central 8 bases match TRBD1. The clonotype was recovered from a woman aged 80 or over in good health. For the CDR3, the sequence is CASSLAGGQAYEQYF. The nucleotide sequence reads TGTGCTAGCAGCTTAGCAGGGGGACAGGCCTACGAGCAGTACTTC.